This TCR beta chain was identified in a study of blood T cells in healthy people across ages. Points from the study as a whole: A roughly linear fall in TCR beta diversity per million T cells was seen with increasing age. Diversity was higher, and naive CD4+ cells more numerous, in long-lived donors than in aged donors.

Sample-barcoded 5' priming and a J-beta primer mix drove a second PCR of roughly 6 to 12 cycles. All samples gave at least 3 million CDR3-containing paired-end reads. MiXCR was run by TCRdb on the 5' RACE reads, yielding one entry per CDR3 protein. This sample carries around 970,000 distinct CDR3 sequences, just over 50% of them seen once, and the ten largest clones take over 20%. Turning to this clonotype: As yet, its antigen is unknown.

There are 15 residues in the CDR3. The germline V gene encodes CDR1 DFQATT and CDR2 SNEGSKA (reference sequence). Caucasian individuals from Russia who were healthy and aged about 6 to 95 acted as donors. The J gene is TRBJ2-5, the V gene TRBV20-1; D is ambiguous. The J call is in doubt because the DNA end fits TRBJ2-7 better. The source material was blood. The receptor's source is a woman aged 60-70 years in good health. The CDR3 protein is CSARQASNPGHEQYF. CDR3 nucleotide sequence: TGCAGTGCTAGACAGGCGTCCAACCCCGGACACGAGCAGTACTTC.